The source of this T cell receptor (beta chain) is a study of blood T cells in healthy people across ages. This clonotype was recorded at least ten times. Antigen specificity is unknown. A second PCR, run for roughly 7 to 11 cycles, used a sample-barcoded 5' primer plus a J-beta primer mix. CDR3-containing paired-end reads numbered at least 2.5 million in each sample. MiXCR, run by TCRdb on the 5' RACE reads, gives a single entry per CDR3 protein. The table includes about 1.6 million distinct CDR3 sequences, roughly 32% detected once. Points from the study as a whole: TCR beta diversity was tightly associated with the proportion of naive T cells.

Those donating, healthy Caucasian individuals from Russia, were aged 6 to 90. Total RNA, at least 5 micrograms per sample, was extracted from PBMCs. Looked up from germline, CDR1 is SGHTA and CDR2 is FQGNSA. Trimming removed 1 base from V and 7 bases from J, with 3 bases in between. The CDR3 is made up of 11 amino acids. J is TRBJ2-3 and V is TRBV7-2; D ambiguous. The origin of this receptor is a woman in her twenties or thirties in good health. Material for sequencing was blood. The CDR3 DNA reads TGTGCCAGCAGCTTAGTATATACGCAGTATTTT. Protein sequence: CASSLVYTQYF.